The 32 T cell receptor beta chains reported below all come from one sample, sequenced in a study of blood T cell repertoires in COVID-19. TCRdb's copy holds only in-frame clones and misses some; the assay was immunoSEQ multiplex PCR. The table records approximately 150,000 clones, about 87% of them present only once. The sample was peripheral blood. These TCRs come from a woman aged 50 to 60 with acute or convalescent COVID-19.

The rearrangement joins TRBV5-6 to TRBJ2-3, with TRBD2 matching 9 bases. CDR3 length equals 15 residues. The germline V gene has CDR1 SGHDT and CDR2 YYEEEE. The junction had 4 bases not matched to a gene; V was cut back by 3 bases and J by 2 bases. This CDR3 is CASSSRTSDTDTQYF. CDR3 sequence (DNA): TGTGCCAGCAGCTCCCGGACTAGCGACACAGATACGCAGTATTTT.

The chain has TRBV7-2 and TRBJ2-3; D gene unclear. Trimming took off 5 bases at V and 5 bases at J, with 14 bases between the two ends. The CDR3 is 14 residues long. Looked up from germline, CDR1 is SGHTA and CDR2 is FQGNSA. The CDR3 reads CASSQARLVDTQYF. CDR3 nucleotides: TGTGCCAGCAGCCAGGCCAGATTGGTAGATACGCAGTATTTT.

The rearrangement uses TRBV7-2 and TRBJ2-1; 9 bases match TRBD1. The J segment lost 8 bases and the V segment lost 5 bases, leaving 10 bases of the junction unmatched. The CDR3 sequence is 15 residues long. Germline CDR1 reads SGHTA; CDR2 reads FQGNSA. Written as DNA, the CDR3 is TGTGCCAGCAGCCACGCCGGGACAGGGTATTATGAGCAGTTCTTC. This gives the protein CASSHAGTGYYEQFF.

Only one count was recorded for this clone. CDR3 amino acids: CAWGGELGNTIYF. CDR3 coding DNA: TGTGCCTGGGGGGGCGAATTGGGAAACACCATATATTTT. The genes are TRBV30 and TRBJ1-3, with D maybe TRBD1 (6 bases). CDR1 and CDR2 (germline): GTSNPN, SVGIG (reference sequence). The CDR3 consists of 13 residues. V lost 5 bases to trimming and J lost 4 bases, with 12 bases between them.

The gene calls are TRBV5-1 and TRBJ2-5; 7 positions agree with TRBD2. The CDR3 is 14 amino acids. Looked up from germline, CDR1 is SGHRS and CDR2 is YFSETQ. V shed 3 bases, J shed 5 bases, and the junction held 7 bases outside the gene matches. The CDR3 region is CASSSREEWETQYF. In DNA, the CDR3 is TGCGCCAGCAGCTCACGGGAGGAATGGGAGACCCAGTACTTC.

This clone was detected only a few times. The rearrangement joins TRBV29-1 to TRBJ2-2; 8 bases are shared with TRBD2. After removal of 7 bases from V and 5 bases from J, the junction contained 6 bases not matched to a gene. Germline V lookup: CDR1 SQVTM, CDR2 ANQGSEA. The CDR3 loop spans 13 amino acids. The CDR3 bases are TGCAGCGGCAGCGGGGGAAGGACCGGGGAGCTGTTTTTT. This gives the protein CSGSGGRTGELFF.

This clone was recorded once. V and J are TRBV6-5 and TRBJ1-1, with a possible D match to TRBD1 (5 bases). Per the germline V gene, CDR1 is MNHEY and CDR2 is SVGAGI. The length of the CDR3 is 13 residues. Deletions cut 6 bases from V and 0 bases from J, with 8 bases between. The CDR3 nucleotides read TGTGCCAGCAGGGCGACAGTGAACACTGAAGCTTTCTTT. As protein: CASRATVNTEAFF.

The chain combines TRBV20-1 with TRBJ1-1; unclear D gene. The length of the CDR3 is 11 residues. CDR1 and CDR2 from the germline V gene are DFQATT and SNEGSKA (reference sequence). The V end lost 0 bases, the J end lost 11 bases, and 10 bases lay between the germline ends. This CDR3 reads CSARDGGKAFF. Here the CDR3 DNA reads TGCAGTGCTAGAGATGGAGGCAAGGCTTTCTTT.

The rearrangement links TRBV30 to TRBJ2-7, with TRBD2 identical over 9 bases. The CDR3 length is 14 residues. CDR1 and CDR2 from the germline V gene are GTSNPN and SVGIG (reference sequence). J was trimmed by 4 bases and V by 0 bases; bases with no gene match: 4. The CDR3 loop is CAWSVGTSRYEQYF. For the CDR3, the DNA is TGTGCCTGGAGTGTAGGGACTAGCCGATACGAGCAGTACTTC.

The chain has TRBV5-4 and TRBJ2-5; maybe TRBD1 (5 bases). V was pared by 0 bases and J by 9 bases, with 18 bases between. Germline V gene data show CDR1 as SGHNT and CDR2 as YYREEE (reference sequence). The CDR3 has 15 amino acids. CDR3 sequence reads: CASSLVGARESAQYF. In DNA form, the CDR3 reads TGTGCCAGCAGCTTGGTAGGGGCCCGCGAGTCGGCCCAGTACTTC.

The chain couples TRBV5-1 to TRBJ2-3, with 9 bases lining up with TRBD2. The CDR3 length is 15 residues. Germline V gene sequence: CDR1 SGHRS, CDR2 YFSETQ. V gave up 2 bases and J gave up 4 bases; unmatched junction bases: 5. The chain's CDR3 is CASSLLAGGADTQYF. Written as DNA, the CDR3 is TGCGCCAGCAGCTTATTGGCGGGGGGGGCAGATACGCAGTATTTT. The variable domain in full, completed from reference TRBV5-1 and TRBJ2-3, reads KAGVTQTPRYLIKTRGQQVTLSCSPISGHRSVSWYQQTPGQGLQFLFEYFSETQRNKGNFPGRFSGRQFSNSRSEMNVSTLELGDSALYLCASSLLAGGADTQYFGPGTRLTVL.

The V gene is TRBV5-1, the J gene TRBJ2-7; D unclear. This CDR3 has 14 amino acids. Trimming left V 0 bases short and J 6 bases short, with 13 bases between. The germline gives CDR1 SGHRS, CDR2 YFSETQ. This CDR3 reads CASSLDSLRGEQYF. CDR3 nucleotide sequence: TGCGCCAGCAGCTTGGACTCCCTGAGAGGCGAGCAGTACTTC.

CDR3 sequence: CASSLAWAKAEAFF. For the CDR3, the DNA is TGTGCCAGCAGCTTAGCGTGGGCTAAGGCTGAAGCTTTCTTT. The V and J genes are TRBV7-2 and TRBJ1-1; no reliable D call. V lost 0 bases and J 6 bases, leaving 11 bases between the germline ends. Germline-derived CDR1 and CDR2 are SGHTA and FQGNSA. The CDR3 is made up of 14 amino acids. The whole variable domain, remainder taken from reference TRBV7-2 and TRBJ1-1, is GAGVSQSPSNKVTEKGKDVELRCDPISGHTALYWYRQSLGQGLEFLIYFQGNSAPDKSGLPSDRFSAERTGGSVSTLTIQRTQQEDSAVYLCASSLAWAKAEAFFGQGTRLTVV.

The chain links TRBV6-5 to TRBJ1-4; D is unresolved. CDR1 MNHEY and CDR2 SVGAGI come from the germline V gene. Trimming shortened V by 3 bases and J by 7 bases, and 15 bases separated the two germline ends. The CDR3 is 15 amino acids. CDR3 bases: TGTGCCAGCAGTTATTCGAGGAGGGTACGTGAAAAACTGTTTTTT. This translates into CASSYSRRVREKLFF.

CDR3 bases: TGTGCCAGCAGTGAAAGGCTAGCTCAAGAGACCCAGTACTTC. Translated: CASSERLAQETQYF. The chain couples TRBV2 to TRBJ2-5, with TRBD2 as a possible D gene (5 bases). V gave up 2 bases and J gave up 2 bases, with 9 bases separating them. In germline, CDR1 is SNHLY, CDR2 FYNNEI. This CDR3 is built from 14 residues.

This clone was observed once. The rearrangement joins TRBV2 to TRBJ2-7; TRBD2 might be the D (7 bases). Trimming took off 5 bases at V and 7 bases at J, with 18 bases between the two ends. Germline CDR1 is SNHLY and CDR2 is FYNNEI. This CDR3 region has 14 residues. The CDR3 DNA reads TGTGCCAGCAGTTATGGTGGGGGGGCGGTGGAGCAGTACTTC. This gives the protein CASSYGGGAVEQYF. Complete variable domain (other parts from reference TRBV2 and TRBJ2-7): EPEVTQTPSHQVTQMGQEVILRCVPISNHLYFYWYRQILGQKVEFLVSFYNNEISEKSEIFDDQFSVERPDGSNFTLKIRSTKLEDSAMYFCASSYGGGAVEQYFGPGTRLTVT.

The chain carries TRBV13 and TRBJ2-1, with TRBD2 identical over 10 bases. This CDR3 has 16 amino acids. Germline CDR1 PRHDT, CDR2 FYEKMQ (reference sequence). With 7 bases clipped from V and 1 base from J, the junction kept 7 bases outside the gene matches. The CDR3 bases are TGTGCCAGCACGCTAGCGGGAGTGGGGTCCTACAATGAGCAGTTCTTC. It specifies CASTLAGVGSYNEQFF. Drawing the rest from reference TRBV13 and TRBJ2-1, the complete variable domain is AAGVIQSPRHLIKEKRETATLKCYPIPRHDTVYWYQQGPGQDPQFLISFYEKMQSDKGSIPDRFSAQQFSDYHSELNMSSLELGDSALYFCASTLAGVGSYNEQFFGPGTRLTVL.

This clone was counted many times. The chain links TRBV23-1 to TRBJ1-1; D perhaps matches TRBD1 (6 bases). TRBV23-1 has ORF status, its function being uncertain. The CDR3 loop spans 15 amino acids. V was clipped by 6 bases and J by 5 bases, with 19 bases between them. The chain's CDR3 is CASRYRDVRQTEAFF. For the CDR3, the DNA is TGCGCCAGCAGATACAGGGATGTGAGGCAAACTGAAGCTTTCTTT.

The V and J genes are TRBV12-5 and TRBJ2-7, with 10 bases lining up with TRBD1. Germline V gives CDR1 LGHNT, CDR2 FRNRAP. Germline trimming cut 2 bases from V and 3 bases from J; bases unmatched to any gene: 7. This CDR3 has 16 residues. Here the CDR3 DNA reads TGTGCTAGTGGTTTGTTCCCCCGGACAGGGGGCTACGAGCAGTACTTC. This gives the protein CASGLFPRTGGYEQYF.

CDR3 region: CASSVETASGNTIYF. CDR3 nucleotides: TGTGCCAGCAGCGTAGAAACAGCCTCTGGAAACACCATATATTTT. The chain joins TRBV9 to TRBJ1-3, with D uncertain. Germline V gene sequence: CDR1 SGDLS, CDR2 YYNGEE. This CDR3 spans 15 amino acids. V gave up 0 bases and J gave up 0 bases, with 7 bases separating them. The complete variable domain, with remaining parts taken from reference TRBV9 and TRBJ1-3, reads DSGVTQTPKHLITATGQRVTLRCSPRSGDLSVYWYQQSLDQGLQFLIQYYNGEERAKGNILERFSAQQFPDLHSELNLSSLELGDSALYFCASSVETASGNTIYFGEGSWLTVV.

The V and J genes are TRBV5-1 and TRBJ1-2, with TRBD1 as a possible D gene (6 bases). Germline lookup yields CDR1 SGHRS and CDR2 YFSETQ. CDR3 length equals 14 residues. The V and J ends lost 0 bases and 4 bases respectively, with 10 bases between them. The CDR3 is CASSLEDSAYGYTF. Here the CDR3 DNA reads TGCGCCAGCAGCTTGGAGGACAGCGCCTATGGCTACACCTTC.

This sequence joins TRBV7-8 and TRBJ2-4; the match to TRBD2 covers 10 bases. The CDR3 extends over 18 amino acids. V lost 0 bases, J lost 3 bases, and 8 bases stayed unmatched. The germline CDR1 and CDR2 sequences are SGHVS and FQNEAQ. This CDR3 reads CASSLALAGASDKNIQYF. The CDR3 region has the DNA TGTGCCAGCAGCTTAGCGCTAGCGGGAGCATCGGACAAAAACATTCAGTACTTC.

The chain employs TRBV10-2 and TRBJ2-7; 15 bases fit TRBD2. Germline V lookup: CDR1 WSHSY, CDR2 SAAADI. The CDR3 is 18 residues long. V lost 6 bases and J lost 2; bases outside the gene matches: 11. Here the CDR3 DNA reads TGCGCCAGCAGCGAGGGACTAGCGGGAGGCCCCCGGCCCTACGAGCAGTACTTC. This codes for CASSEGLAGGPRPYEQYF.

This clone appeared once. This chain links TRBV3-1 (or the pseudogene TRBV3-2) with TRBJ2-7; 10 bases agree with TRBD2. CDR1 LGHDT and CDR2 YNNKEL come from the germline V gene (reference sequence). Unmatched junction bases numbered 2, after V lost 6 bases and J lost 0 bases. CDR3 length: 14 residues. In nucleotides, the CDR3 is TGTGCCAGCAGACCTAGCGGGAGCTCCTACGAGCAGTACTTC. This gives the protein CASRPSGSSYEQYF.

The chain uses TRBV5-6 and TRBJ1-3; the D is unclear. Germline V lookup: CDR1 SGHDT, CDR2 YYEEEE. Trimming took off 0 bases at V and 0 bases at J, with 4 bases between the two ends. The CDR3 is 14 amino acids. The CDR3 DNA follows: TGTGCCAGCAGCTTGGGAGTCTCTGGAAACACCATATATTTT. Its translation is CASSLGVSGNTIYF.

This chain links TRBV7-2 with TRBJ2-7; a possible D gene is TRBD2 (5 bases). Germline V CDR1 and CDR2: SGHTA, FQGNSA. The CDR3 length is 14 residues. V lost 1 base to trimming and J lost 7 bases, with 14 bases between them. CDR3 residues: CASSLDLAAREQYF. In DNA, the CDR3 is TGTGCCAGCAGCTTAGATCTAGCAGCGAGGGAGCAGTACTTC.

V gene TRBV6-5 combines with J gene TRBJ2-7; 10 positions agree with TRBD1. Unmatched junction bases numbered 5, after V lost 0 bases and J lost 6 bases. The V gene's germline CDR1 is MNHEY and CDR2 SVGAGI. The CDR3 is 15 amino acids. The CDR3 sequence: CASSYSDRGSSEQYF. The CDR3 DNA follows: TGTGCCAGCAGTTACTCGGACAGGGGGAGTTCCGAGCAGTACTTC.

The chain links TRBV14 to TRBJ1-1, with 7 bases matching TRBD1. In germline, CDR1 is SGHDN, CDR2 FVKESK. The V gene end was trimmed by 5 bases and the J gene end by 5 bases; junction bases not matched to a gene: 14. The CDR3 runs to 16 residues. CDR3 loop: CASSFYKGQGGTEAFF. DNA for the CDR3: TGTGCCAGCAGCTTTTATAAGGGGCAGGGGGGAACTGAAGCTTTCTTT.

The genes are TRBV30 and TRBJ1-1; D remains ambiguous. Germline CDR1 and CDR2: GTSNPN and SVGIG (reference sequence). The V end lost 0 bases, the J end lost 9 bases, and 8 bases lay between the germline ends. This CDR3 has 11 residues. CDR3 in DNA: TGTGCCTGGAGTGTACTAGACAAAGCTTTCTTT. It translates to CAWSVLDKAFF.

The CDR3 region has the DNA TGTGCCAGTAGTATAGAGGGAGCGGGGAATCAGCCCCAGCATTTT. It encodes CASSIEGAGNQPQHF. This chain joins TRBV19 and TRBJ1-5; no reliable D call. Per germline, CDR1 LNHDA and CDR2 SQIVND (reference sequence). This CDR3 spans 15 amino acids. The germline V and J ends were trimmed by 0 bases and 4 bases, with 10 bases remaining between them.

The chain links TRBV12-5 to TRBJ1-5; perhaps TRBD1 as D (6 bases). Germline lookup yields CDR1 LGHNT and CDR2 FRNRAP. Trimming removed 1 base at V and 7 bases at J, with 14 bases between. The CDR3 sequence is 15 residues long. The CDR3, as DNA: TGTGCTAGTGGTTTGGAGGCAGGGGTAAACCAGCCCCAGCATTTT. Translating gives CASGLEAGVNQPQHF.

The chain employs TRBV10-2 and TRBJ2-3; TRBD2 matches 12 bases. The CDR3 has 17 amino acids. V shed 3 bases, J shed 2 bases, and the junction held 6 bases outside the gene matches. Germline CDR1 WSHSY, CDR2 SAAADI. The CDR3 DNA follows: TGCGCCAGCAGTGAAGGACTAGCGGGATTTCACACAGATACGCAGTATTTT. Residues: CASSEGLAGFHTDTQYF.